The rows below give T cell receptor beta chains drawn from one sample of a study of blood T cell repertoires in COVID-19. Repertoires were generated with immunoSEQ multiplex PCR, while TCRdb's copy carries only in-frame clones and drops some. The sample has 250,000 to 300,000 clones, around 81% seen once. The specimen sequenced was peripheral blood. Receptor source: a woman aged 60-75 years with active or convalescent COVID-19. CDR3s include the opening cysteine and the closing phenylalanine or tryptophan. D genes are given only for firm matches. For some rows the clone size is stated as once, few or many, or as a class when expanded; others skip it.

d_gene: .; abundance: .; v_gene: TRBV29-1; j_gene: TRBJ1-1; CDR3aa: CSVEKGPGDTEAFF; CDR3nt: TGCAGCGTTGAGAAGGGGCCTGGGGACACTGAAGCTTTCTTT
d_gene: .; abundance: .; v_gene: TRBV2; j_gene: TRBJ1-3; CDR3aa: CARETEGNTIYF; CDR3nt: TGTGCCAGAGAGACAGAGGGAAACACCATATATTTT
d_gene: TRBD1; abundance: .; v_gene: TRBV19; j_gene: TRBJ1-2; CDR3aa: CASSIWGGQASDGYTF; CDR3nt: TGTGCCAGTAGCATATGGGGCGGACAGGCCAGCGATGGCTACACCTTC
d_gene: TRBD2; abundance: .; v_gene: TRBV14; j_gene: TRBJ2-3; CDR3aa: CASSQFRSSGGSADTQYF; CDR3nt: TGTGCCAGCAGCCAATTTCGATCTAGCGGGGGGTCGGCAGATACGCAGTATTTT
d_gene: .; abundance: .; v_gene: TRBV28; j_gene: TRBJ1-5; CDR3aa: CASSSQTVYRNQPQHF; CDR3nt: TGTGCCAGCAGTTCCCAGACAGTATATCGCAATCAGCCCCAGCATTTT
d_gene: TRBD1; abundance: once; v_gene: TRBV4-2; j_gene: TRBJ1-2; CDR3aa: CASSQETGDSNYGYTF; CDR3nt: TGTGCCAGCAGCCAAGAGACAGGGGATTCTAACTATGGCTACACCTTC
d_gene: .; abundance: .; v_gene: TRBV19; j_gene: TRBJ2-3; CDR3aa: CASSMGGQTGPSTDTQYF; CDR3nt: TGTGCCAGTAGTATGGGGGGTCAGACAGGGCCTAGCACAGATACGCAGTATTTT
d_gene: .; abundance: .; v_gene: TRBV10-2; j_gene: TRBJ1-1; CDR3aa: CASSEGRWYPNTEAFF; CDR3nt: TGCGCCAGCAGTGAAGGCAGGTGGTATCCGAACACTGAAGCTTTCTTT
d_gene: .; abundance: .; v_gene: TRBV3-1/TRBV3-2; j_gene: TRBJ1-6; CDR3aa: CASSRQSSYNSPLHF; CDR3nt: TGTGCCAGCAGCCGACAGAGCTCCTATAATTCACCCCTCCACTTT
d_gene: TRBD1; abundance: .; v_gene: TRBV6-5; j_gene: TRBJ1-2; CDR3aa: CASKRDREPYGYTF; CDR3nt: TGTGCCAGCAAGCGAGACAGGGAGCCCTATGGCTACACCTTC
d_gene: .; abundance: .; v_gene: TRBV3-1/TRBV3-2; j_gene: TRBJ1-6; CDR3aa: CASSPQGYYNSPLHF; CDR3nt: TGTGCCAGCAGCCCCCAGGGGTACTATAATTCACCCCTCCACTTT
d_gene: TRBD2; abundance: .; v_gene: TRBV4-2; j_gene: TRBJ2-5; CDR3aa: CASSQGLAGDQETQYF; CDR3nt: TGTGCCAGCAGCCAAGGACTAGCGGGGGACCAAGAGACCCAGTACTTC
d_gene: TRBD1; abundance: .; v_gene: TRBV5-1; j_gene: TRBJ2-1; CDR3aa: CASSLGGTDSYNEQFF; CDR3nt: TGCGCCAGCAGCTTGGGGGGGACAGACTCCTACAATGAGCAGTTCTTC
d_gene: .; abundance: .; v_gene: TRBV6-6; j_gene: TRBJ1-1; CDR3aa: CASSLGQNTEAFF; CDR3nt: TGTGCCAGCAGTTTAGGACAGAACACTGAAGCTTTCTTT
d_gene: .; abundance: .; v_gene: TRBV7-6; j_gene: TRBJ2-1; CDR3aa: CASSSMGHLSYNEQFF; CDR3nt: TGTGCCAGCAGCTCAATGGGACACCTCTCCTACAATGAGCAGTTCTTC
d_gene: TRBD1; abundance: .; v_gene: TRBV24-1; j_gene: TRBJ2-2; CDR3aa: CATSDSGQTNTGELFF; CDR3nt: TGTGCCACCAGTGATTCGGGACAGACGAACACCGGGGAGCTGTTTTTT
d_gene: TRBD1; abundance: .; v_gene: TRBV19; j_gene: TRBJ2-7; CDR3aa: CASSISRAGQGPIYEQYF; CDR3nt: TGTGCCAGTAGTATTTCGCGAGCGGGACAGGGTCCTATCTACGAGCAGTACTTC
d_gene: TRBD1; abundance: .; v_gene: TRBV6-7; j_gene: TRBJ1-5; CDR3aa: CASSYPPPQDRERNSNQPQHF; CDR3nt: TGTGCCAGCAGTTACCCGCCACCACAGGACAGGGAAAGGAACAGCAATCAGCCCCAGCATTTT
d_gene: TRBD2; abundance: once; v_gene: TRBV6-5; j_gene: TRBJ2-1; CDR3aa: CASRQRGGSYNEQFF; CDR3nt: TGTGCCAGCCGCCAGCGGGGGGGCTCCTACAATGAGCAGTTCTTC
d_gene: .; abundance: few; v_gene: TRBV5-8; j_gene: TRBJ2-7; CDR3aa: CASSFPGRIPSTYEQYF; CDR3nt: TGTGCCAGCAGCTTTCCGGGGAGAATACCTTCCACCTACGAGCAGTACTTC
d_gene: .; abundance: .; v_gene: TRBV11-1; j_gene: TRBJ1-2; CDR3aa: CASSLTDQGGYTF; CDR3nt: TGTGCCAGCAGCTTGACGGACCAGGGGGGCTACACCTTC
d_gene: TRBD1; abundance: .; v_gene: TRBV9; j_gene: TRBJ2-7; CDR3aa: CASSPRTGYEQYF; CDR3nt: TGTGCCAGCAGCCCGAGGACAGGCTACGAGCAGTACTTC
d_gene: TRBD1; abundance: .; v_gene: TRBV29-1; j_gene: TRBJ2-5; CDR3aa: CSVEDQGQGLETQYF; CDR3nt: TGCAGCGTTGAAGATCAGGGACAGGGGCTGGAGACCCAGTACTTC
d_gene: TRBD1; abundance: .; v_gene: TRBV29-1; j_gene: TRBJ2-3; CDR3aa: CSASQGSLSSDTQYF; CDR3nt: TGCAGCGCTTCACAGGGGTCCCTCAGTAGTGATACGCAGTATTTT
d_gene: .; abundance: .; v_gene: TRBV9; j_gene: TRBJ1-4; CDR3aa: CASSPFQGEKLFF; CDR3nt: TGTGCCAGCAGCCCCTTCCAGGGAGAAAAACTGTTTTTT
d_gene: .; abundance: once; v_gene: TRBV9; j_gene: TRBJ2-2; CDR3aa: CASSGQANRPTGELFF; CDR3nt: TGTGCCAGCAGCGGACAGGCGAACCGACCCACCGGGGAGCTGTTTTTT
d_gene: TRBD1; abundance: .; v_gene: TRBV27; j_gene: TRBJ1-2; CDR3aa: CASSLQGAQGYTF; CDR3nt: TGTGCCAGCAGCCTCCAGGGGGCTCAAGGCTACACCTTC
d_gene: TRBD1; abundance: .; v_gene: TRBV3-1/TRBV3-2; j_gene: TRBJ1-1; CDR3aa: CASRLDRGTEAFF; CDR3nt: TGTGCCAGCAGACTCGACAGGGGTACTGAAGCTTTCTTT
d_gene: .; abundance: .; v_gene: TRBV15; j_gene: TRBJ1-2; CDR3aa: CATNTEPRSDYGYTF; CDR3nt: TGTGCCACCAACACAGAGCCCAGATCAGACTATGGCTACACCTTC
d_gene: TRBD1; abundance: .; v_gene: TRBV5-1; j_gene: TRBJ2-5; CDR3aa: CASSLGDSPQETQYF; CDR3nt: TGCGCCAGCAGCTTGGGGGACAGTCCTCAAGAGACCCAGTACTTC
d_gene: TRBD2; abundance: .; v_gene: TRBV5-1; j_gene: TRBJ2-5; CDR3aa: CASSLRTSGGAGETQYF; CDR3nt: TGCGCCAGCAGCTTGCGTACCAGCGGGGGGGCCGGAGAGACCCAGTACTTC
d_gene: TRBD2; abundance: .; v_gene: TRBV7-9; j_gene: TRBJ2-5; CDR3aa: CASSLGSGGAQETQYF; CDR3nt: TGTGCCAGCAGCTTAGGCAGCGGGGGAGCCCAAGAGACCCAGTACTTC
d_gene: TRBD2; abundance: .; v_gene: TRBV11-1; j_gene: TRBJ2-7; CDR3aa: CASSLDGTSGYEQYF; CDR3nt: TGTGCCAGCAGCTTAGATGGGACTAGCGGTTACGAGCAGTACTTC
d_gene: TRBD2; abundance: .; v_gene: TRBV7-3; j_gene: TRBJ2-7; CDR3aa: CASSPSGGSQYEQYF; CDR3nt: TGTGCCAGCAGCCCGAGCGGGGGGTCGCAATACGAGCAGTACTTC
d_gene: TRBD1; abundance: .; v_gene: TRBV30; j_gene: TRBJ1-5; CDR3aa: CAWSVSGGNQPQHF; CDR3nt: TGTGCCTGGAGTGTATCAGGGGGGAATCAGCCCCAGCATTTT
d_gene: .; abundance: .; v_gene: TRBV10-3; j_gene: TRBJ1-1; CDR3aa: CAIRDRIGDTEAFF; CDR3nt: TGTGCCATCAGGGACCGAATAGGGGACACTGAAGCTTTCTTT
d_gene: .; abundance: .; v_gene: TRBV18; j_gene: TRBJ1-1; CDR3aa: CASLPEWGGNTEAFF; CDR3nt: TGTGCCAGCCTCCCGGAGTGGGGCGGAAACACTGAAGCTTTCTTT
d_gene: TRBD1; abundance: .; v_gene: TRBV19; j_gene: TRBJ2-7; CDR3aa: CASKTQGAYEQYF; CDR3nt: TGTGCCAGTAAAACACAGGGGGCTTATGAGCAGTACTTC
d_gene: .; abundance: .; v_gene: TRBV12-3/TRBV12-4; j_gene: TRBJ2-1; CDR3aa: CASSGTQYNEQFF; CDR3nt: TGTGCCAGCAGCGGGACACAGTACAATGAGCAGTTCTTC
d_gene: .; abundance: once; v_gene: TRBV2; j_gene: TRBJ1-5; CDR3aa: CASSADSNQPQHF; CDR3nt: TGTGCCAGCAGTGCAGATAGCAATCAGCCCCAGCATTTT
d_gene: .; abundance: .; v_gene: TRBV19; j_gene: TRBJ2-7; CDR3aa: CASSLGTRSSYEQYF; CDR3nt: TGTGCCAGTAGTCTAGGGACAAGGAGCTCCTACGAGCAGTACTTC
d_gene: .; abundance: .; v_gene: TRBV9; j_gene: TRBJ1-1; CDR3aa: CASSPFNPPSLNTEAFF; CDR3nt: TGTGCCAGCAGCCCTTTTAATCCTCCTTCGTTGAACACTGAAGCTTTCTTT
d_gene: TRBD2; abundance: .; v_gene: TRBV24-1; j_gene: TRBJ2-1; CDR3aa: CATSPTVGSGGASHEQFF; CDR3nt: TGTGCCACCAGCCCCACGGTGGGCAGCGGGGGGGCCTCCCATGAGCAGTTCTTC